A selection of T cell receptor beta chains follows, all from one sample in a study of T cell repertoires in cytomegalovirus infection. Their target antigens are unknown. TCRdb independently ran MiXCR on the reads; one entry per CDR3 protein. The profile shows hundreds of thousands of distinct CDR3 sequences, roughly 31% of them singletons. This specimen consisted of cultured CD8+ T cells from PBMCs, obtained from culture after CMV antigen stimulation. The receptors shown here come from a human donor in good health (CMV status not recorded). Some clones in this sample may be carry-over from other donors' samples. Both conserved end residues are part of each CDR3. A D gene is named only where the DNA matches it firmly. Clone size is not always given. Where it is, it says once, few, many or a class for expanded clones.

D gene,J gene,clone size,V gene,CDR3 DNA,CDR3 protein
TRBD2,TRBJ2-1,few,TRBV28,TGTGCCAGCAGTCATGGACTAGCGGGGGGACGCAATGAGCAGTTCTTC,CASSHGLAGGRNEQFF
TRBD2,TRBJ2-1,many,TRBV27,TGTGCCACCCTATCCCCTAGCGGGGAGCAGTTCTTC,CATLSPSGEQFF
.,TRBJ1-1,.,TRBV5-6,TGTGCCAGCAGCTTTTTCAGTGAAGAAGCTTTCTTT,CASSFFSEEAFF
.,TRBJ1-5,.,TRBV4-1,TGCGCCAGCAGCCAAGATAGGTCATTCGGGGAGCCCCAGCATTTT,CASSQDRSFGEPQHF
.,TRBJ2-2,.,TRBV4-1,TGCGCCAGCAGCCAATTTACGTATGACGGGGAGCTGTTTTTT,CASSQFTYDGELFF
.,TRBJ1-1,many,TRBV12-3/TRBV12-4,TGTGCCAGCAGTTGGGGCCTGCTGGGCACTGAAGCTTTCTTT,CASSWGLLGTEAFF
TRBD1,TRBJ1-4,.,TRBV4-2,TGTGCCAGCAGGGACAGGGATTCTAATGAAAAACTGTTTTTT,CASRDRDSNEKLFF
TRBD1,TRBJ1-1,.,TRBV12-3/TRBV12-4,TGTGCCAGCAGTTTATCTAGCCAGGGGGATGCTTTCTTT,CASSLSSQGDAFF
TRBD1,TRBJ1-6,few,TRBV19,TGTGCCAGTAGTATAGAAGGGACAGGGGATTCACCCCTCCACTTT,CASSIEGTGDSPLHF
.,TRBJ1-2,.,TRBV29-1,TGCAGCGGTGACGCGGGAGGGGTTGGCTACACCTTC,CSGDAGGVGYTF
TRBD2,TRBJ2-3,.,TRBV11-2,TGTGCCAGCAGCGCAGACGGGGGGTTTACAGATACGCAGTATTTT,CASSADGGFTDTQYF
.,TRBJ2-7,.,TRBV3-1,TGTGCCAGCAGCCAAGATCGAGCAGGTAGCTACGAGCAGTACTTC,CASSQDRAGSYEQYF
.,TRBJ1-2,.,TRBV7-4,TGTGCCAGCAGCCCCGGTAGGGGCGAATTAAGCGGCTACACCTTC,CASSPGRGELSGYTF
.,TRBJ1-5,few,TRBV9,TGTGCCAGCAGCGTAGAGGGGACGCCCAATCAGCCCCAGCATTTT,CASSVEGTPNQPQHF
.,TRBJ2-5,.,TRBV7-8,TGTGCCAGCATCACTCGGGCTATGGAGACCCAGTACTTC,CASITRAMETQYF
.,TRBJ1-1,many,TRBV27,TGTGCCAGCAGTTTACAGGGGTTGAACACTGAAGCTTTCTTT,CASSLQGLNTEAFF
.,TRBJ1-4,few,TRBV7-9,TGTGCCAGCACCCGTGTTCAAGGGGGGTTTGAAAAACTGTTTTTT,CASTRVQGGFEKLFF
.,TRBJ1-2,few,TRBV10-3,TGTGCCACCGCGGGAGACCACTATGGCTACACCTTC,CATAGDHYGYTF
TRBD1,TRBJ1-5,.,TRBV10-2,TGCGCCACTCAGGGGGACGGATTGATTCAGCCCCAGCATTTT,CATQGDGLIQPQHF
TRBD1,TRBJ1-2,few,TRBV27,TGTGCCAGCAGTTTCTTAGGACAGGGAGAGGGCTACACCTTC,CASSFLGQGEGYTF
TRBD2,TRBJ2-1,few,TRBV7-6,TGTGCCAGCAGCGACCTGGGGGGCGGGGGGGCCAGTGAGCAGTTCTTC,CASSDLGGGGASEQFF
TRBD1,TRBJ1-5,few,TRBV15,TGTGCCACCAGCAGTGGACAGGCGCCACGAAATCAGCCCCAGCATTTT,CATSSGQAPRNQPQHF
.,TRBJ2-3,.,TRBV15,TGTGCCTCAGGAACAGGCCACGTACGAATCACAGATACGCAGTATTTT,CASGTGHVRITDTQYF